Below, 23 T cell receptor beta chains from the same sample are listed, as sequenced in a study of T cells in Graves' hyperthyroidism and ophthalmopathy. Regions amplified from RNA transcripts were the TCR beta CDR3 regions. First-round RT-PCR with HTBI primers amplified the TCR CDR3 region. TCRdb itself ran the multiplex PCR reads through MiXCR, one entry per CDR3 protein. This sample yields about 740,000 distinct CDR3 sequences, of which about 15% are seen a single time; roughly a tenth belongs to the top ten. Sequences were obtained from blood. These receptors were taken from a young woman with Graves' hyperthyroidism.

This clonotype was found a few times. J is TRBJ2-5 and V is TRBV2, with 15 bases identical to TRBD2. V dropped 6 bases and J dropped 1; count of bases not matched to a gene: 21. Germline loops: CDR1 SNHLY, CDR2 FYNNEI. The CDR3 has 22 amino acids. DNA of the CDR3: TGTGCCAGCAGAGCCTTTCAACCTTTCCCGGGACTAGCGGGAGGAGGCCAAGAGACCCAGTACTTC. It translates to CASRAFQPFPGLAGGGQETQYF. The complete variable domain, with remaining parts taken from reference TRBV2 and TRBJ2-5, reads EPEVTQTPSHQVTQMGQEVILRCVPISNHLYFYWYRQILGQKVEFLVSFYNNEISEKSEIFDDQFSVERPDGSNFTLKIRSTKLEDSAMYFCASRAFQPFPGLAGGGQETQYFGPGTRLLVL.

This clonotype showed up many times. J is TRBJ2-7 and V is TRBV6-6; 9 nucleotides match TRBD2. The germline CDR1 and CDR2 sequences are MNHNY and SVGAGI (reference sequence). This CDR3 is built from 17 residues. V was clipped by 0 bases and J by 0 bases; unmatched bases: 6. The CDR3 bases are TGTGCCAGCAGTTACTCGGCTAGCGGGACCAGCTCCTACGAGCAGTACTTC. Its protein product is CASSYSASGTSSYEQYF.

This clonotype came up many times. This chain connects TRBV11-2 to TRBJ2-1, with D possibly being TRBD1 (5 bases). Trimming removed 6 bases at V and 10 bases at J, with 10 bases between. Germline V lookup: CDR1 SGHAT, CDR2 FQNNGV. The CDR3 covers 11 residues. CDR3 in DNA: TGTGCCAGCAGTTACGCAGGGGAGCAGTTCTTC. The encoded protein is CASSYAGEQFF.

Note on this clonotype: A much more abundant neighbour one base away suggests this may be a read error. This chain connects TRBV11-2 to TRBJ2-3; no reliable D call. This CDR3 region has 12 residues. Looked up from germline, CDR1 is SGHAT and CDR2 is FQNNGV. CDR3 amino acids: CVSSTAWGTQYF. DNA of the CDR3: TGTGTCAGCAGCACGGCCTGGGGTACGCAGTATTTT.

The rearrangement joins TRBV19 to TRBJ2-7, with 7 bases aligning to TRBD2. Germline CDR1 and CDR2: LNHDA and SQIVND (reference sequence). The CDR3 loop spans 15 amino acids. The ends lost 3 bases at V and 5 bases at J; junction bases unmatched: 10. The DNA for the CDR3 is TGTGCCAGTAGTATTGGGGGGGGTTCCTTCGACGAGCAGTACTTC. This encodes CASSIGGGSFDEQYF.

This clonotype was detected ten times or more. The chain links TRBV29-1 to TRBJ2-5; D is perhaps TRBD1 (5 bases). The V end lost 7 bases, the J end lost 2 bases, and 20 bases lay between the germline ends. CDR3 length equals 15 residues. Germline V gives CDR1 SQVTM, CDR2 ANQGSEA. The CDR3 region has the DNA TGCAGCGCCCAGAAGTGGGCAGGGCGGCAAGAGACCCAGTACTTC. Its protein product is CSAQKWAGRQETQYF. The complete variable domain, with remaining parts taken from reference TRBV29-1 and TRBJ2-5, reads SAVISQKPSRDICQRGTSLTIQCQVDSQVTMMFWYRQQPGQSLTLIATANQGSEATYESGFVIDKFPISRPNLTFSTLTVSNMSPEDSSIYLCSAQKWAGRQETQYFGPGTRLLVL.

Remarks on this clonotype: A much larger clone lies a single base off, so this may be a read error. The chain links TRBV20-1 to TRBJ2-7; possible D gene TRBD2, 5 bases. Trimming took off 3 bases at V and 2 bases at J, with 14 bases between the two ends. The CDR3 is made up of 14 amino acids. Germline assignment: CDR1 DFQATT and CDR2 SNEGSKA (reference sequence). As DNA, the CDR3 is TGCAGTGCTAGGGGCCCAGACGGGGCCTACGAGCAGTACTTC. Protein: CSARGPDGAYEQYF.

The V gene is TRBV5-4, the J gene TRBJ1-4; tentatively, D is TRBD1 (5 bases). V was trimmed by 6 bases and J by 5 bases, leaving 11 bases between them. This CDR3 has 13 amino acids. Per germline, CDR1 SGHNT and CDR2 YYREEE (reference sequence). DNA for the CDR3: TGTGCCAGCAACTTAAGGGGAAATGAAAAACTGTTTTTT. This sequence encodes CASNLRGNEKLFF.

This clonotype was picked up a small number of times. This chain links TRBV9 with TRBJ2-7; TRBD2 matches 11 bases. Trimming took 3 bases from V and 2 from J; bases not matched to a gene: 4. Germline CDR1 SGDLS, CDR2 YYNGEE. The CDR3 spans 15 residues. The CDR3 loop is CASSEGLAATYEQYF. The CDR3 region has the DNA TGTGCCAGCAGCGAGGGACTAGCGGCCACCTACGAGCAGTACTTC.

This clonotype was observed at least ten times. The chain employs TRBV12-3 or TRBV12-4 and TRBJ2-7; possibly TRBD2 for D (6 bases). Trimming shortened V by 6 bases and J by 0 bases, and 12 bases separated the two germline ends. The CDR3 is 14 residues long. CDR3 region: CASRPGGSSYEQYF. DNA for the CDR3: TGTGCCAGCAGGCCCGGGGGAAGCTCCTACGAGCAGTACTTC.

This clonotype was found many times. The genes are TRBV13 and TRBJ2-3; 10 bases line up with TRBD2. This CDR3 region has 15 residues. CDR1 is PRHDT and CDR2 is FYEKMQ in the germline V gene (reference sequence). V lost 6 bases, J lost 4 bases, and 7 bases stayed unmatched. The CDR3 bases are TGTGCCAGCAGTTATAGCGGGAGGCCGCCAGATACGCAGTATTTT. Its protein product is CASSYSGRPPDTQYF.

In DNA, the CDR3 is TGTGCCAGCAGTTTAGGTCACCCACAGTACACAGATACGCAGTATTTT. Its protein product is CASSLGHPQYTDTQYF. The V call is TRBV27, the J call TRBJ2-3, with no clear D. V was trimmed by 2 bases and J by 2 bases, leaving 14 bases between them. Germline CDR1 and CDR2: MNHEY and SMNVEV (reference sequence). The length of the CDR3 is 16 residues.

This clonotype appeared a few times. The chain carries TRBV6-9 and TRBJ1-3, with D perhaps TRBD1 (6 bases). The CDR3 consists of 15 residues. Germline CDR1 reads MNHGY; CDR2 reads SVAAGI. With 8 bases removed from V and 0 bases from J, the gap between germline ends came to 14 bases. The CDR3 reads CASGWGQRSGNTIYF. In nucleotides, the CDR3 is TGTGCCAGCGGTTGGGGGCAACGCTCTGGAAACACCATATATTTT.

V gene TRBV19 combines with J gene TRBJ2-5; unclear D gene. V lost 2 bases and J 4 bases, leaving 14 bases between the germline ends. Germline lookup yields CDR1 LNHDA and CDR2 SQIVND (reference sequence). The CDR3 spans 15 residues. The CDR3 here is CASSINHLVVETQYF. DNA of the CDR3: TGTGCCAGTAGTATAAACCACTTAGTGGTAGAGACCCAGTACTTC. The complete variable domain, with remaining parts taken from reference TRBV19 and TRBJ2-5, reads DGGITQSPKYLFRKEGQNVTLSCEQNLNHDAMYWYRQDPGQGLRLIYYSQIVNDFQKGDIAEGYSVSREKKESFPLTVTSAQKNPTAFYLCASSINHLVVETQYFGPGTRLLVL.

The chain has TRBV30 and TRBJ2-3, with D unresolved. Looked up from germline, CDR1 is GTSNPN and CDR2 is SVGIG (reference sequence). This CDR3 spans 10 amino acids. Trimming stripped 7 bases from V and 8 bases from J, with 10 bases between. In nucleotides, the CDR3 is TGTGCCTACCTAGGGATTACGCAGTATTTT. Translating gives CAYLGITQYF.

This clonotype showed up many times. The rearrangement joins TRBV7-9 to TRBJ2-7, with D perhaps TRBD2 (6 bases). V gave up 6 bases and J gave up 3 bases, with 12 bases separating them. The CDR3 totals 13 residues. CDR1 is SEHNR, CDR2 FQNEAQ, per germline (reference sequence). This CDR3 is CASSMEGNYEQYF. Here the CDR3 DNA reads TGTGCCAGCAGTATGGAGGGAAACTACGAGCAGTACTTC.

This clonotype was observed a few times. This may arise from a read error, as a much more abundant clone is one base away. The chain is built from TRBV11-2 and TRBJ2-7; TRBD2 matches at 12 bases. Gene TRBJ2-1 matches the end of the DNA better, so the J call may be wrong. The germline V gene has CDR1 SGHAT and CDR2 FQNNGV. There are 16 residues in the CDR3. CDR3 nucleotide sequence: TGTGCCAGCACCTCTCAGACTAGCGGGAGATCCTACGAGCAGTTCTTC. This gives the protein CASTSQTSGRSYEQFF.

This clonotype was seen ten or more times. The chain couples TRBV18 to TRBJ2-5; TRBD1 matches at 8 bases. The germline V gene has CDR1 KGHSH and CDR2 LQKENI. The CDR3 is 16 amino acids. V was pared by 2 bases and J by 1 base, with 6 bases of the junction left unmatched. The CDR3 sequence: CASSPRTGNGQETQYF. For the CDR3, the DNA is TGTGCCAGCTCACCAAGGACAGGGAACGGCCAAGAGACCCAGTACTTC.

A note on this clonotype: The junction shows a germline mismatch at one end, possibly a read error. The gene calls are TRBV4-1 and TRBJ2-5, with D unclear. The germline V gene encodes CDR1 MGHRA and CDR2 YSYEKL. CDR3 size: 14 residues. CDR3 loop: CTSSPIEWVETQYF. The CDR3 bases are TGCACCAGCAGCCCCATCGAGTGGGTAGAGACCCAGTACTTC.

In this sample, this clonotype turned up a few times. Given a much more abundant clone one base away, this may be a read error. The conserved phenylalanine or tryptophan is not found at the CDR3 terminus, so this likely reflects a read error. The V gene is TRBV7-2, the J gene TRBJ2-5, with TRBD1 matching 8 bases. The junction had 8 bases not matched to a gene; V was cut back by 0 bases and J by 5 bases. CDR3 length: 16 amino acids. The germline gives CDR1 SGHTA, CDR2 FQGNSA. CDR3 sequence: CASSLARQGRKETQYS. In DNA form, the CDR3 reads TGTGCCAGCAGCTTAGCTCGACAGGGGAGGAAGGAGACCCAGTACTCC.

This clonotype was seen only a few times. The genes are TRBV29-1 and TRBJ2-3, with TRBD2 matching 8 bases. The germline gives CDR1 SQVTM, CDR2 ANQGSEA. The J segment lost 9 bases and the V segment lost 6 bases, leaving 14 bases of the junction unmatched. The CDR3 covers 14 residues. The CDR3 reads CSVHTGGFQRTQYF. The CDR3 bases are TGCAGCGTGCACACGGGGGGGTTTCAGCGGACGCAGTATTTT.

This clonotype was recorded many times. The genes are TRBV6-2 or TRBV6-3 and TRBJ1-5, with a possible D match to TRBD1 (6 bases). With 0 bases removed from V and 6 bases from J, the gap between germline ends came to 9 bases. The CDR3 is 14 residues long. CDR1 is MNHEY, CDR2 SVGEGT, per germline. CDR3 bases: TGTGCCAGCAGTTACTCCGGCAGGGGTCAGCCCCAGCATTTT. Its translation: CASSYSGRGQPQHF.

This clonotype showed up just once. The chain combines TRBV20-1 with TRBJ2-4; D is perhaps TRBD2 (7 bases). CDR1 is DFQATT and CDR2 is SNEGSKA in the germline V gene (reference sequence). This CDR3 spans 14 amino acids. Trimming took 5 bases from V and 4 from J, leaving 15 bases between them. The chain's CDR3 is CSAPPGGTKNIQYF. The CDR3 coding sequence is TGCAGTGCTCCTCCCGGGGGGACAAAAAACATTCAGTACTTC.